The 15 T cell receptor beta chains presented below share a single source sample, sequenced in a study of tissue T cells after allogeneic stem cell transplantation. Produced via immunoSEQ multiplex PCR; TCRdb's table is partial and in-frame only. The data contain around 1,100 clones, 50% of them singletons. The sample's time point: mouse harvest day 14 after allogeneic transplant. The graft held 10^6 splenic CD5+ T cells and 10^7 T-cell-depleted bone marrow cells. Sequenced material: spleen. Receptors originate from a female BALB/c mouse given C57BL/6 T cells with graft-versus-host disease after an allogeneic hematopoietic cell transplant.

The sample holds a few counts of this clone. The gene names here belong to mouse. The read gets to within 1 residue of the CDR3 end, and the germline J gene fills in the rest. The chain has TRBV26 and TRBJ1-3; a possible D gene is TRBD1 (5 bases). The CDR3 has 14 amino acids. Germline values: CDR1 KGHPV, CDR2 FQNQEV (reference sequence). V lost 4 bases to trimming and J lost 0 bases, with 7 bases between them. The covered CDR3 bases are TGTGCCAGCAGTCAGGGGAATTCTGGAAATACGCTCTAT. Translated, it gives CASSQGNSGNTLY. The whole CDR3 protein reads CASSQGNSGNTLYF.

By share, this clone ranks as hyperexpanded. Gene names follow the mouse nomenclature. The sequenced fragment ends 1 residue before the CDR3 boundary, so the rest is inferred from the germline J gene. The chain is built from TRBV13-3 and TRBJ1-3; 9 nucleotides agree with TRBD1. J lost 8 bases, V lost 3 bases, and 0 bases had no gene match. The CDR3 loop spans 12 amino acids. Germline V gives CDR1 NNHDY, CDR2 SYVADS. The sequenced part of the CDR3 DNA is TGTGCCAGCAGTGGGACAGGGGATACGCTCTAT. Translation gives CASSGTGDTLY. Given in full, the CDR3 is CASSGTGDTLYF.

On this clone: The genes and germline here are from mouse. The read ends 1 residue early relative to the CDR3; the germline J gene fills the gap. The chain links TRBV20 to TRBJ2-2; D is unclear. V was cut by 0 bases and J by 2 bases, with 1 base left in between. Germline CDR1 and CDR2: GFQATS and STVNSAI. This CDR3 has 12 amino acids. The CDR3 protein is CGARDNTGQLYF. CDR3 DNA (partial): TGTGGTGCTAGGGACAACACCGGGCAGCTCTAC. Full variable domain (missing parts from reference TRBV20 and TRBJ2-2): GALVYQYPRRTICKSGTSMRMECQAVGFQATSVAWYRQSPQKTFELIALSTVNSAIKYEQNFTQEKFPISHPNLSFSSMTVLNAYLEDRGLYLCGARDNTGQLYFGEGSKLTVL.

In its sample, this clone ranks as large. Gene names refer to mouse genes. CDR3 DNA (partial): TGTGCCAGCTCACTACTACCGGGACTGGGGGGGCGAGGAGACACCCAGTAC. This translates into CASSLLPGLGGRGDTQY. The entire CDR3 is CASSLLPGLGGRGDTQYF. The chain combines TRBV12-1 with TRBJ2-5; 14 bases are shared with TRBD2. The CDR3 goes on 1 residue after the read ends, and that part is filled in from the germline J gene. V dropped 4 bases and J dropped 5; count of bases not matched to a gene: 13. The CDR3 spans 18 residues. Germline values: CDR1 SGHSN, CDR2 HYEKVE.

This clone was counted only a few times. The listed genes are named as in mouse. The read is 1 residue too short to cover the CDR3 end, so that end is filled in from the germline J gene. J is TRBJ2-1 and V is TRBV12-1, with D perhaps matching TRBD2 (6 bases). The CDR3 is made up of 13 amino acids. CDR1 and CDR2 from the germline V gene are SGHSN and HYEKVE. The V end lost 4 bases, the J end lost 5 bases, and 11 bases lay between the germline ends. CDR3 DNA, as far as it was read: TGTGCCAGCTCGGGGGGAGGGGATGCTGAGCAGTTC. Translation gives CASSGGGDAEQF. The whole CDR3 protein is CASSGGGDAEQFF.

In regard to this clone: Gene and germline names: mouse. The CDR3 end falls 1 residue outside the read, so it is completed with the germline J gene. The chain couples TRBV12-1 to TRBJ1-5; 7 nucleotides agree with TRBD1. Per germline, CDR1 SGHSN and CDR2 HYEKVE. J gave up 4 bases and V 2 bases, and 1 base lay outside the gene matches. The CDR3 spans 13 residues. The CDR3 DNA, read in part, is TGTGCCAGCTCTCACAGGGGAAACCAGGCTCCGCTT. As protein: CASSHRGNQAPL. The CDR3 in full is CASSHRGNQAPLF.

This clone qualifies as medium-sized. Mouse names are used for the genes. From the germline J gene comes the end of the CDR3, since the read stops 1 residue before it. V gene TRBV29 combines with J gene TRBJ2-1, with D tentatively TRBD1 or TRBD2 (5 bases each). This CDR3 comprises 13 residues. Germline-derived CDR1 and CDR2 are MSHET and SYDVDS. With 2 bases removed from V and 4 bases from J, the gap between germline ends came to 6 bases. CDR3 in amino acids: CASSLGGYAEQFF. The covered CDR3 bases are TGTGCTAGCAGTTTAGGGGGTTATGCTGAGCAGTTC.

About this clone itself: Gene names denote mouse genes. The missing CDR3 end, 1 residue past where the read stops, is filled in from the germline J gene. J is TRBJ1-1 and V is TRBV16, with 8 nucleotides matching TRBD1. V lost 4 bases to trimming and J lost 3 bases; unmatched junction nucleotides: 4. This CDR3 is 14 amino acids long. Germline assignment: CDR1 SGHSA and CDR2 FRNQAP. The CDR3 sequence: CASSSQGADTEVFF. The covered CDR3 bases are TGTGCAAGCAGCTCTCAGGGGGCTGACACAGAAGTCTTC. Using reference TRBV16 and TRBJ1-1 for the parts outside the CDR3, the full variable domain is NAGVIQTPRHKVTGKGQEATLWCEPISGHSAVFWYRQTIVQGLEFLTYFRNQAPIDDSGMPKERFSAQMPNQSHSTLKIQSTQPQDSAVYLCASSSQGADTEVFFGKGTRLTVV.

A few counts support this clone. Each gene name is a mouse one. Sequencing ends 1 residue short of the CDR3 end; the germline J gene provides the rest. The chain uses TRBV4 and TRBJ2-7; 7 bases are shared with TRBD2. V gave up 7 bases and J gave up 3 bases; unmatched junction bases: 3. The germline V gene encodes CDR1 LGHDT and CDR2 YNNKQL (reference sequence). The CDR3 totals 12 residues. This chain's CDR3 is CASTRDCYEQYF. The part of the CDR3 DNA that was read is TGTGCCAGCACCCGGGACTGCTATGAACAGTAC.

As to this clone: Mouse names are used for the genes. The read ends 1 residue early relative to the CDR3; the germline J gene fills the gap. The V gene is TRBV26, the J gene TRBJ1-2; the D is unclear. The CDR3 is made up of 12 amino acids. V lost 4 bases and J 4 bases, leaving 7 bases between the germline ends. Germline-derived CDR1 and CDR2 are KGHPV and FQNQEV (reference sequence). Incomplete CDR3 DNA: TGTGCCAGCAGTCCCGGGGTCTCCGACTACACC. Protein product: CASSPGVSDYT. The full CDR3 protein is CASSPGVSDYTF.

Comments on this clone: Genes and germline come from the mouse. The read ends 1 residue shy of where the CDR3 ends; the end is completed using the germline J gene. The V and J genes are TRBV12-2 and TRBJ2-5; D is unclear. CDR3 size: 14 residues. V was pared by 4 bases and J by 2 bases, with 12 bases between. The germline CDR1 and CDR2 sequences are SGHLS and HYDKME. CDR3 bases read: TGTGCCAGCTCCCACCGGCAACCCCAAGACACCCAGTAC. This sequence encodes CASSHRQPQDTQY. The full CDR3 is CASSHRQPQDTQYF.

This clone was observed a single time. The genes and germline here are from mouse. The read gets to within 1 residue of the CDR3 end, and the germline J gene fills in the rest. The chain links TRBV12-1 to TRBJ2-7, with 10 nucleotides matching TRBD2. The V gene's germline CDR1 is SGHSN and CDR2 HYEKVE. This CDR3 region has 14 residues. V gave up 4 bases and J gave up 6 bases; unmatched junction bases: 8. CDR3 DNA (partial): TGTGCCAGCTCCCTACTGGGGGGGGAATTTGAACAGTAC. It is translated as CASSLLGGEFEQY. In full, the CDR3 reads CASSLLGGEFEQYF. Full variable domain (outside the CDR3, taken from reference TRBV12-1 and TRBJ2-7): DSGVVQSPRHIIKEKGGRSVLTCIPISGHSNVVWYQQTLGKELKFLIQHYEKVERDKGFLPSRFSVQQFDDYHSEMNMSALELEDSAMYFCASSLLGGEFEQYFGPGTRLTVL.

Remarks on this clone: Gene names are mouse gene names. This chain's CDR3 is CSSSQSGQGANERLFF. The covered CDR3 bases are TGCTCCAGCAGTCAATCGGGGCAGGGGGCCAACGAAAGATTATTT. The chain joins TRBV23 to TRBJ1-4; TRBD1 is the table's D call and was not checked against the DNA. The read ends 1 residue early relative to the CDR3; the germline J gene fills the gap. Germline assignment: CDR1 KGHTA and CDR2 FQNQQP. The CDR3 extends over 16 amino acids.

This clone counts as large. Germline and genes here are mouse. The read stops 1 residue short of the end of the CDR3; the missing end is completed from the germline J gene. The V call is TRBV19, the J call TRBJ1-2, with D maybe TRBD1 (5 bases). Trimming shortened V by 2 bases and J by 0 bases, and 8 bases separated the two germline ends. Per germline, CDR1 FNHDT and CDR2 SITEND (reference sequence). There are 14 residues in the CDR3. CDR3 sequence: CASSMRGANSDYTF. CDR3 DNA, as far as it was read: TGTGCCAGCAGTATGAGGGGTGCAAACTCCGACTACACC.

This clone was seen a handful of times. Each gene name is a mouse one. The CDR3 goes on 1 residue after the read ends, and that part is filled in from the germline J gene. The chain carries TRBV12-1 and TRBJ1-6; D is unclear. TRBJ1-6 is known as an ORF, though its function is uncertain. The CDR3 contains 14 residues. V lost 4 bases, J lost 3 bases, and 9 bases lay in between. The germline V gene has CDR1 SGHSN and CDR2 HYEKVE. The CDR3 sequence is CASSPASYNSPLYF. The CDR3 DNA, read in part, is TGTGCCAGCTCCCCCGCCAGCTATAATTCGCCCCTCTAC.